This T cell receptor beta chain was documented in a study of CD8 T cells in ankylosing spondylitis. Findings and limits, study-wide: In ankylosing spondylitis blood, a motif of about 8 highly homologous TCR beta variants appeared characteristic.

Each CDR3 protein gets one entry after TCRdb re-called the 5' RACE reads with MiXCR. The table has 220,000 or so distinct CDR3 sequences, over 9.5% seen once. The ends were cut back, 6 bases at V and 3 bases at J, with 18 bases in the middle. Per germline, CDR1 MDHEN and CDR2 SYDVKM. The CDR3 is 15 residues long. In this sample, this clonotype turned up many times. The antigen remains undetermined. Sample: blood, either unsorted or a sorted T cell fraction (not recorded which). This TCR was sampled from a male donor with ankylosing spondylitis or in good health (not recorded which). V and J are TRBV28 and TRBJ2-7; tentatively, D is TRBD2 (6 bases). Here the CDR3 DNA reads TGTGCCAGCAGGGGGCCAGGCGGGAAGATCTACGAGCAGTACTTC. Amino acid sequence: CASRGPGGKIYEQYF.